The 26 T cell receptor beta chains reported below all come from one sample, sequenced in a study of T cell responses to AZD1222 COVID-19 vaccine. TCRdb keeps only in-frame clones here, not all; method: immunoSEQ multiplex PCR. The sample lists about 190,000 clones, around 89% seen once, with 6% to 8% in the top ten. Source: peripheral blood, taken on day 0 of AZD1222 vaccination. The receptors here all came from an adult in good health.

V gene TRBV6-5 combines with J gene TRBJ1-1; no clear D. Trimming removed 6 bases from V and 4 bases from J, with 12 bases in between. The V gene's germline CDR1 is MNHEY and CDR2 SVGAGI. CDR3 length: 13 amino acids. The CDR3 bases are TGTGCCAGCAGGAGCCAGCGAAGCACTGAAGCTTTCTTT. It is translated as CASRSQRSTEAFF.

The V gene is TRBV11-2, the J gene TRBJ1-2; possible D gene TRBD1, 6 bases. The CDR3 is 17 residues long. Between the trimmed V and J ends, which lost 4 bases and 6 bases, there was a span of 24 bases. Germline CDR1 reads SGHAT; CDR2 reads FQNNGV. The CDR3 bases are TGTGCCAGCAGCTCTGGGGGGTTTGGGGGCCAAGATGATGGCTACACCTTC. It specifies CASSSGGFGGQDDGYTF.

The chain joins TRBV7-2 to TRBJ1-1, with 8 bases matching TRBD1. Germline V gives CDR1 SGHTA, CDR2 FQGNSA. The CDR3 consists of 14 residues. V trimming: 5 bases; J trimming: 4 bases; junction bases outside the gene matches: 6. The CDR3 region has the DNA TGTGCCAGCAGCCAGGGGGCGCGGGGCACTGAAGCTTTCTTT. Its translation: CASSQGARGTEAFF.

The chain links TRBV6-1 to TRBJ2-7; perhaps TRBD1 as D (7 bases). CDR3 size: 17 residues. With 3 bases removed from V and 6 bases from J, the gap between germline ends came to 24 bases. Germline loops: CDR1 MNHNS, CDR2 SASEGT. The CDR3 is CASSDWRVGTVSIEQYF. CDR3 DNA sequence: TGTGCCAGCAGTGATTGGAGGGTGGGGACAGTTTCTATCGAGCAGTACTTC.

The chain recombines TRBV27 with TRBJ1-1; D remains ambiguous. The CDR3 runs to 13 residues. V lost 6 bases and J lost 1, with 9 bases in between. Germline V gene lookup returns CDR1 MNHEY and CDR2 SMNVEV (reference sequence). CDR3 protein: CASSPIENTEAFF. The CDR3 DNA sequence: TGTGCCAGCAGCCCCATTGAGAACACTGAAGCTTTCTTT.

CDR3 protein: CASSQSHLSYEQYF. For the CDR3, the DNA is TGCGCCAGCAGTCAATCTCACCTCTCCTACGAGCAGTACTTC. The V gene is TRBV23-1, the J gene TRBJ2-7; D remains unclear. TRBV23-1 is an open reading frame, and its role is uncertain. V was shortened by 0 bases and J by 0 bases, with 6 bases between the two germline ends. The CDR3 is made up of 14 amino acids.

In this sample, this clone turned up once. This chain joins TRBV7-3 and TRBJ2-1; 9 bases agree with TRBD1. The germline V gene has CDR1 SGHTA and CDR2 FQGTGA. Germline trimming cut 5 bases from V and 4 bases from J; bases unmatched to any gene: 6. The CDR3 extends over 15 amino acids. The CDR3 nucleotides are TGTGCCAGCAGCCCCACAGGGGGCGGATACAATGAGCAGTTCTTC. This translates into CASSPTGGGYNEQFF. The whole variable domain, remainder taken from reference TRBV7-3 and TRBJ2-1, is GAGVSQTPSNKVTEKGKYVELRCDPISGHTALYWYRQSLGQGPEFLIYFQGTGAADDSGLPNDRFFAVRPEGSVSTLKIQRTERGDSAVYLCASSPTGGGYNEQFFGPGTRLTVL.

A single count supports this clone. The genes are TRBV12-3 or TRBV12-4 and TRBJ2-7; D is undetermined. This CDR3 spans 13 amino acids. V lost 4 bases, J lost 5 bases, and 12 bases lay in between. CDR3 sequence (DNA): TGTGCCAGCAGTTCCGCTAAGTTCCACGAGCAGTACTTC. As protein: CASSSAKFHEQYF.

CDR3: CASSVYRDPDNEQFF. For the CDR3, the DNA is TGTGCCAGCAGCGTATACAGGGACCCCGACAATGAGCAGTTCTTC. The chain couples TRBV9 to TRBJ2-1, with D perhaps matching TRBD1 (6 bases). This CDR3 spans 15 amino acids. From germline, CDR1 is SGDLS and CDR2 YYNGEE. Between the trimmed V and J ends, which lost 1 base and 5 bases, there was a span of 13 bases.

The J gene is TRBJ1-2, the V gene TRBV5-1, with 8 bases identical to TRBD1. Germline trimming cut 4 bases from V and 5 bases from J; bases unmatched to any gene: 10. The germline V gene has CDR1 SGHRS and CDR2 YFSETQ. This CDR3 is 15 amino acids long. The CDR3 is CASSPSRGLGYGYTF. DNA of the CDR3: TGCGCCAGCAGCCCAAGCAGGGGGCTAGGGTATGGCTACACCTTC.

The chain recombines TRBV9 with TRBJ2-3, with D tentatively TRBD2 (6 bases). From germline, CDR1 is SGDLS and CDR2 YYNGEE. V gave up 3 bases and J gave up 2 bases, with 10 bases separating them. This CDR3 is built from 14 residues. The CDR3 nucleotides read TGTGCCAGCAGCGAACGGGACTTCACAGATACGCAGTATTTT. This translates into CASSERDFTDTQYF.

The chain combines TRBV7-3 with TRBJ2-2; no clear D gene. V lost 5 bases, J lost 4 bases, and 8 bases lay in between. The CDR3 is 13 residues long. Germline assignment: CDR1 SGHTA and CDR2 FQGTGA. CDR3 amino acids: CASSLSFTGELFF. The CDR3 DNA is TGTGCCAGCAGCCTTAGTTTCACCGGGGAGCTGTTTTTT.

This clone was observed a single time. The gene calls are TRBV5-1 and TRBJ2-1; TRBD1 is a possible D gene (5 bases). V dropped 0 bases and J dropped 9 bases, with 13 bases sitting between them. CDR1 and CDR2 (germline): SGHRS, YFSETQ. The CDR3 has 14 residues. The CDR3, as DNA: TGCGCCAGCAGCTTGGTGCCAGGGCCAAGTGAGCAGTTCTTC. Protein: CASSLVPGPSEQFF.

The rearrangement joins TRBV12-5 to TRBJ2-1; TRBD2 aligns across 8 bases. The germline V gene encodes CDR1 LGHNT and CDR2 FRNRAP. V shed 1 base and J 9 bases; nucleotides not matched to a gene: 8. The CDR3 runs to 15 residues. As DNA, the CDR3 is TGTGCTAGTGGTTTGGCTCCGGGACTAGAGAGTGAGCAGTTCTTC. It specifies CASGLAPGLESEQFF.

The genes are TRBV24-1 and TRBJ1-5; 7 nucleotides agree with TRBD1. V trimming: 6 bases; J trimming: 3 bases; junction bases outside the gene matches: 4. Looked up from germline, CDR1 is KGHDR and CDR2 is SFDVKD. The CDR3 spans 14 residues. CDR3 DNA sequence: TGTGCCACCAGTCCGACAGGGTACAATCAGCCCCAGCATTTT. The encoded protein is CATSPTGYNQPQHF.

The chain links TRBV19 to TRBJ1-6; 7 bases are a match to TRBD1. The CDR3 loop spans 14 amino acids. The germline CDR1 and CDR2 sequences are LNHDA and SQIVND (reference sequence). J was trimmed by 7 bases and V by 6 bases; bases with no gene match: 6. The CDR3 loop reads CASSPGQKNSPLHF. Written as DNA, the CDR3 is TGTGCCAGTAGCCCGGGACAGAAAAATTCACCCCTCCACTTT.

This clone was observed once. This sequence joins TRBV6-6 and TRBJ2-3; D might be TRBD1 (7 bases). CDR1 and CDR2 (germline): MNHNY, SVGAGI (reference sequence). The ends were cut back, 5 bases at V and 4 bases at J, with 13 bases in the middle. The CDR3 runs to 14 residues. The CDR3 DNA reads as TGTGCCAGCAGTGACAGGGAGGTTTCAGATACGCAGTATTTT. It translates to CASSDREVSDTQYF.

This clone was seen only a few times. The rearrangement links TRBV4-1 to TRBJ1-5, with no clear D. Germline V gene lookup returns CDR1 MGHRA and CDR2 YSYEKL. V lost 4 bases and J 4 bases, leaving 14 bases between the germline ends. There are 15 residues in the CDR3. CDR3 region: CASSPFSSSNQPQHF. Here the CDR3 DNA reads TGCGCCAGCAGCCCCTTCAGTTCTTCAAATCAGCCCCAGCATTTT.

The J gene is TRBJ1-6, the V gene TRBV5-1; the match to TRBD1 covers 9 bases. The ends lost 3 bases at V and 8 bases at J; junction bases unmatched: 9. CDR1 and CDR2 (germline): SGHRS, YFSETQ. This CDR3 comprises 16 residues. CDR3 sequence (DNA): TGCGCCAGCAGCTCTAACGACAGGGGGTGGGATTCACCCCTCCACTTT. Amino acids: CASSSNDRGWDSPLHF.

The V and J genes are TRBV19 and TRBJ1-2; D is unresolved. The CDR3 has 14 residues. V lost 3 bases and J lost 10, with 18 bases in between. Germline CDR1 is LNHDA and CDR2 is SQIVND (reference sequence). CDR3 loop: CASSMTVQNRLYTF. The CDR3 DNA follows: TGTGCCAGTAGTATGACGGTACAGAACCGGCTCTACACCTTC.

V is TRBV10-3 and J is TRBJ1-4, with 11 bases lining up with TRBD1. V gave up 2 bases and J gave up 6 bases; unmatched junction bases: 8. Germline loops: CDR1 ENHRY, CDR2 SYGVKD. The CDR3 covers 17 residues. The CDR3 protein is CAISESGQGATDEKLFF. The CDR3, as DNA: TGTGCCATCAGTGAGAGTGGACAGGGGGCGACGGATGAAAAACTGTTTTTT.

The chain uses TRBV6-1 and TRBJ2-7, with TRBD1 as a possible D gene (5 bases). The CDR3 contains 13 residues. Trimming left V 2 bases short and J 0 bases short, with 5 bases between. Germline CDR1 and CDR2: MNHNS and SASEGT. The CDR3 nucleotides read TGTGCCAGCAGTGAAAGGGGCTCCTACGAGCAGTACGTC. This sequence encodes CASSERGSYEQYV.

V is TRBV6-6 and J is TRBJ2-1; 12 positions agree with TRBD2. CDR3 length: 17 residues. The germline gives CDR1 MNHNY, CDR2 SVGAGI (reference sequence). V lost 5 bases, J lost 7 bases, and 12 bases stayed unmatched. This CDR3 reads CASSRTSGVVLENEQFF. In DNA form, the CDR3 reads TGTGCCAGCAGTCGGACTAGCGGGGTGGTTCTGGAGAATGAGCAGTTCTTC.

The V gene is TRBV5-1, the J gene TRBJ1-3; the D is unclear. Trimming took off 0 bases at V and 2 bases at J, with 6 bases between the two ends. Germline V gene sequence: CDR1 SGHRS, CDR2 YFSETQ. The CDR3 totals 14 residues. The CDR3 reads CASSLGVTGNTIYF. CDR3 DNA sequence: TGCGCCAGCAGCTTGGGAGTAACTGGAAACACCATATATTTT.

This clone came up a few times. The chain combines TRBV7-2 with TRBJ1-2; 9 bases are shared with TRBD1. The CDR3 runs 14 residues. CDR1 and CDR2 from the germline V gene are SGHTA and FQGNSA. Trimming cost V 5 bases and J 8 bases; bases outside gene matches: 9. This CDR3 is CASSRGQGRGGYTF. The CDR3 nucleotides are TGTGCCAGCAGCCGGGGACAGGGCCGAGGCGGCTACACCTTC.

The gene calls are TRBV27 and TRBJ2-4; a weak D match, TRBD1 (6 bases). There are 15 residues in the CDR3. Trimming removed 8 bases at V and 0 bases at J, with 14 bases between. The germline CDR1 and CDR2 sequences are MNHEY and SMNVEV (reference sequence). CDR3 nucleotides: TGTGCCAGCGGTAAAGGGGGAAAAGCCAAAAACATTCAGTACTTC. Encoded protein: CASGKGGKAKNIQYF.